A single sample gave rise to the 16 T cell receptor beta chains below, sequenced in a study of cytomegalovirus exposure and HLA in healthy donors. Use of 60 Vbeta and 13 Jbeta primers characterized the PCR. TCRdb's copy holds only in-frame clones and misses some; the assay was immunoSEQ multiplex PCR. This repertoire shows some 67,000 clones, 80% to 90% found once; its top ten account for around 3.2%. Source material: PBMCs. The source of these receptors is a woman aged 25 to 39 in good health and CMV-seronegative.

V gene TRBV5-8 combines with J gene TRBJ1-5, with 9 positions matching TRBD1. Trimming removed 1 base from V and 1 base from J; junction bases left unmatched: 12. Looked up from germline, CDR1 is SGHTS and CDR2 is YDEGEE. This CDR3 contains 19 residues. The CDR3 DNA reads TGTGCCAGCAGCTTGCGTCGCACAGGGGGCGGTCGGAGCAATCAGCCCCAGCATTTT. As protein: CASSLRRTGGGRSNQPQHF.

The chain's CDR3 is CASSLLPPGATNYGYTF. CDR3 sequence (DNA): TGCGCCAGCAGCTTACTCCCTCCTGGAGCCACTAACTATGGCTACACCTTC. V usage is TRBV5-1 and J usage is TRBJ1-2, with D unclear. CDR3 length: 17 residues. The germline V gene encodes CDR1 SGHRS and CDR2 YFSETQ. With 2 bases removed from V and 0 bases from J, the gap between germline ends came to 17 bases.

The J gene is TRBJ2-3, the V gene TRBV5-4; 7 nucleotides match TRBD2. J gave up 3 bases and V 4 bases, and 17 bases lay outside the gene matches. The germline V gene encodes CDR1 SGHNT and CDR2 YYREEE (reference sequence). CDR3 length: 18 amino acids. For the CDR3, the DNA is TGTGCCAGCAGCCCCGGGGGGTTGGCATATCCGTCGACAGATACGCAGTATTTT. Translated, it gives CASSPGGLAYPSTDTQYF.

CDR3: CASSLGVSQADTQYF. Written as DNA, the CDR3 is TGCGCCAGCAGCTTGGGGGTTAGCCAAGCTGATACGCAGTATTTT. The V gene is TRBV5-1, the J gene TRBJ2-3; D gene unclear. Germline CDR1 SGHRS, CDR2 YFSETQ. Trimming shortened V by 0 bases and J by 6 bases, and 14 bases separated the two germline ends. CDR3 size: 15 residues.

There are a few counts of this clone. DNA of the CDR3: TGTGCCACCAGCAGAGATAAGGGGTCGGGCGTAGATACGCAGTATTTT. It yields the protein CATSRDKGSGVDTQYF. V usage is TRBV15 and J usage is TRBJ2-3; D is perhaps TRBD1 (5 bases). V was trimmed by 0 bases and J by 5 bases, leaving 15 bases between them. CDR3 length: 16 residues. Germline CDR1 and CDR2: LNHNV and YYDKDF (reference sequence).

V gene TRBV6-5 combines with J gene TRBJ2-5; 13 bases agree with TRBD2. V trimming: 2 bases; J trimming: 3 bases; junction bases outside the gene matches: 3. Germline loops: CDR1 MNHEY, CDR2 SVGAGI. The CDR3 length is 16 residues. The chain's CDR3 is CASSYAGLAGKETQYF. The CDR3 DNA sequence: TGTGCCAGCAGTTACGCGGGACTAGCGGGAAAAGAGACCCAGTACTTC.

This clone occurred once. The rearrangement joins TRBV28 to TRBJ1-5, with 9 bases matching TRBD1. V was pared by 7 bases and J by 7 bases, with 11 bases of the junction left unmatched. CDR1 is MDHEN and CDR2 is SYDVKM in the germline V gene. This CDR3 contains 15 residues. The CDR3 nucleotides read TGTGCCAGCAACCTACAGGGGGCGAGGAGCCAGCCCCAGCATTTT. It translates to CASNLQGARSQPQHF. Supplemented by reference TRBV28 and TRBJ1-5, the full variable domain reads DVKVTQSSRYLVKRTGEKVFLECVQDMDHENMFWYRQDPGLGLRLIYFSYDVKMKEKGDIPEGYSVSREKKERFSLILESASTNQTSMYLCASNLQGARSQPQHFGDGTRLSIL.

The CDR3 coding sequence is TGTGCCAGTCGTAGGTCCGGGAATAGCAATCAGCCCCAGCATTTT. It encodes CASRRSGNSNQPQHF. This chain joins TRBV19 and TRBJ1-5; no definite D call. Germline CDR1 LNHDA, CDR2 SQIVND (reference sequence). The CDR3 totals 15 residues. With 8 bases removed from V and 0 bases from J, the gap between germline ends came to 14 bases.

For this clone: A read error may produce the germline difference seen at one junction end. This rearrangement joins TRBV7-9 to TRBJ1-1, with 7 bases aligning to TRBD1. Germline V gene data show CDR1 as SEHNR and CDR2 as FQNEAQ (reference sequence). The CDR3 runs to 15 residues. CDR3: CSSSPGGTDNTEAFF. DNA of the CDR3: TGTTCCAGCAGCCCAGGGGGGACGGATAACACTGAAGCTTTCTTT.

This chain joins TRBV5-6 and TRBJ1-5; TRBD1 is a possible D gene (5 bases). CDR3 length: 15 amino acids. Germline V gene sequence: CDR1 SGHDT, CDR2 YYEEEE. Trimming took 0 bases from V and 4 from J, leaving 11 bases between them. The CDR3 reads CASSLGWGGNQPQHF. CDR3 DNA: TGTGCCAGCAGCTTGGGTTGGGGGGGGAATCAGCCCCAGCATTTT.

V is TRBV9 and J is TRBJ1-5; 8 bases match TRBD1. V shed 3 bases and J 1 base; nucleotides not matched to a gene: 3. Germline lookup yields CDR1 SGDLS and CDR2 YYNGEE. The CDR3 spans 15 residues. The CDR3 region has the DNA TGTGCCAGCAGCGCGACAGGGGACAGCAATCAGCCCCAGCATTTT. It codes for CASSATGDSNQPQHF.

The CDR3 DNA reads TGTGCCAGCAGCCTTTCCGATGGCTACACCTTC. Translating gives CASSLSDGYTF. V and J are TRBV7-2 and TRBJ1-2; the D is unclear. The CDR3 is 11 residues long. Trimming cost V 5 bases and J 6 bases, with 7 bases left between them. The germline V gene has CDR1 SGHTA and CDR2 FQGNSA.

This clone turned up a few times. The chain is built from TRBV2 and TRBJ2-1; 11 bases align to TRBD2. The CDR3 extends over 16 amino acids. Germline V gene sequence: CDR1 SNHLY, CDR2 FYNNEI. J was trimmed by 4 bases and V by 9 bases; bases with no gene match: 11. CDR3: CASNPGLAVNYNEQFF. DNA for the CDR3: TGTGCCAGTAACCCGGGACTAGCGGTGAATTACAATGAGCAGTTCTTC.

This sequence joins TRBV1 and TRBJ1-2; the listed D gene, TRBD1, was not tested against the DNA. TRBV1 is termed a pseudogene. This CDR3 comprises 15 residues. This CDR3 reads CTSSGPGQGRNGYTF. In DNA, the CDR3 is TGCACCAGCAGCGGACCGGGACAGGGACGCAATGGCTACACCTTC.

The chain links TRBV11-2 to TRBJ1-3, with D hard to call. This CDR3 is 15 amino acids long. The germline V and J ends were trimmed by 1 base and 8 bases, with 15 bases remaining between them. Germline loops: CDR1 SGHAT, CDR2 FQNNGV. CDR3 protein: CASSLVALSRDTIYF. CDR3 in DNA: TGTGCCAGCAGCTTAGTAGCCTTGTCTCGGGACACCATATATTTT.

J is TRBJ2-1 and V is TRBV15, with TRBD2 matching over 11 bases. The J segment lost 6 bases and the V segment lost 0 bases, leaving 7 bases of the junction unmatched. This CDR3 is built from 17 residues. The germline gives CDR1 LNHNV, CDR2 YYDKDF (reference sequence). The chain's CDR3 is CATSRDGSSGGVNEQFF. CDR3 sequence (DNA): TGTGCCACCAGCAGAGATGGGAGTAGCGGGGGGGTCAATGAGCAGTTCTTC.